The T cell receptor beta chain described here comes from a study of monozygotic twins with inflammatory bowel disease. The CDR3 length is 16 residues. Germline V CDR1 and CDR2: LGHNA, YSLEER. TCRdb reprocessed the 5' RACE reads; each CDR3 protein has one entry and no DNA is given. Its table lists roughly 150,000 distinct CDR3 sequences. This rearrangement joins TRBV4-3 to TRBJ2-6; TCRdb lists TRBD1, though no DNA is available to test this call. The sequencing sample was made of blood. The receptor was derived from a human donor with ulcerative colitis or Crohn's disease, or a healthy co-twin of an affected twin (not recorded which). The CDR3 loop is CASSQDRQAGANVLTF.